This passage covers 6 T cell receptor beta chains from one sample sequenced in a study of T cells after yellow fever vaccination. TCRdb passed the 5' RACE reads through MiXCR, listing each CDR3 protein once. The table shows a few hundred thousand distinct CDR3 sequences, with about 9.9% occurring only once. The specimen was PBMCs, collected on the day of the first yellow fever vaccination. The receptors stem from a man between 18 and 35 years old who received the YFV17D yellow fever vaccine.

The chain recombines TRBV5-1 with TRBJ2-3; 9 nucleotides match TRBD1. After removal of 8 bases from V and 1 base from J, the junction contained 11 bases not matched to a gene. The CDR3 has 16 residues. Germline assignment: CDR1 SGHRS and CDR2 YFSETQ. The CDR3 region has the DNA TGCGCCAGTGCGGGGATGACAGGGGGAGGCACAGATACGCAGTATTTT. Encoded protein: CASAGMTGGGTDTQYF.

The chain recombines TRBV19 with TRBJ1-5; D unclear. The CDR3 runs 14 residues. Trimming removed 3 bases from V and 2 bases from J, with 8 bases in between. Germline CDR1 and CDR2: LNHDA and SQIVND (reference sequence). The CDR3 region has the DNA TGTGCCAGTAGTATTCTTTATGGCAATCAGCCCCAGCATTTT. Amino acid sequence: CASSILYGNQPQHF. The full variable domain, its missing parts supplied by reference TRBV19 and TRBJ1-5, is DGGITQSPKYLFRKEGQNVTLSCEQNLNHDAMYWYRQDPGQGLRLIYYSQIVNDFQKGDIAEGYSVSREKKESFPLTVTSAQKNPTAFYLCASSILYGNQPQHFGDGTRLSIL.

This clonotype was detected only a few times. The chain carries TRBV6-2 or TRBV6-3 and TRBJ2-7; D is unclear. This CDR3 region has 15 residues. The V gene's germline CDR1 is MNHEY and CDR2 SVGEGT. V was shortened by 2 bases and J by 1 base, with 12 bases between the two germline ends. This chain's CDR3 is CASSYDHPLSYEQYF. The CDR3 DNA is TGTGCCAGCAGTTACGACCACCCCCTTTCCTACGAGCAGTACTTC.

This clonotype was seen ten or more times. The rearrangement joins TRBV5-1 to TRBJ2-1, with D maybe TRBD2 (5 bases). Germline lookup yields CDR1 SGHRS and CDR2 YFSETQ. The CDR3 extends over 15 amino acids. The germline V and J ends were trimmed by 0 bases and 6 bases, with 13 bases remaining between them. The CDR3 DNA sequence: TGCGCCAGCAGCTTGGGTAGCGCCCCCCTCAATGAGCAGTTCTTC. The encoded protein is CASSLGSAPLNEQFF.

This clonotype was detected ten times or more. The chain has TRBV7-9 and TRBJ1-6; 7 positions agree with TRBD1. CDR3 length: 13 residues. Germline V gives CDR1 SEHNR, CDR2 FQNEAQ (reference sequence). The V and J ends lost 5 bases and 13 bases, in that order; junction bases with no gene match: 8. Here the CDR3 DNA reads TGTGCCAGCAGCGTAGACAGGGTTGCGCCCCTCCACTTT. It codes for CASSVDRVAPLHF.

This clonotype was detected a few times. The chain joins TRBV3-1 to TRBJ2-5, with D perhaps matching TRBD1 (6 bases). CDR1 is LGHDT and CDR2 is YNNKEL in the germline V gene (reference sequence). CDR3 length: 14 amino acids. V lost 1 base and J lost 4, with 10 bases in between. CDR3 nucleotide sequence: TGTGCCAGCAGCCAAGGGCGCAGGGGAGAGACCCAGTACTTC. This gives the protein CASSQGRRGETQYF.